These T cell receptor beta chains were read from a single sample in a study of OX40 agonist ivuxolimab in advanced cancers. Only in-frame clones appear in the TCRdb table, and some are missing; sequencing was by immunoSEQ multiplex PCR. This sample carries around 19,000 clones, 65% to 90% of them seen once, and the ten largest clones take just over 20%. The starting material was CD4+ or CD8+ T cells sorted from blood, obtained in a trial of the OX40 agonist ivuxolimab. The source of these receptors is an adult with an advanced solid tumor such as melanoma, head and neck, liver or kidney cancer. CDR3s include the opening cysteine and the closing phenylalanine or tryptophan. D genes are given only for firm matches. Part of the rows lack a size; the others show once, few, many or a class for expanded clones.

V: TRBV11-2; D: NA; size: NA; J: TRBJ2-1; DNA: TGTGCCAGCAGCCCCTGGACGGGAATGGAGGGCAATGAGCAGTTCTTC; CDR3: CASSPWTGMEGNEQFF
V: TRBV13; D: NA; size: NA; J: TRBJ2-3; DNA: TGTGCCAGCAGCCACCCGCAGGGAACAAGCACAGATACGCAGTATTTT; CDR3: CASSHPQGTSTDTQYF
V: TRBV28; D: NA; size: NA; J: TRBJ2-3; DNA: TGTGCCAGCAGTTTACCCAGCGCGACCACAGATACGCAGTATTTT; CDR3: CASSLPSATTDTQYF
V: TRBV28; D: TRBD2; size: NA; J: TRBJ2-3; DNA: TGTGCCAGCAGTTTCATAACTAGCGGGGGTGTTGATAGCACAGATACGCAGTATTTT; CDR3: CASSFITSGGVDSTDTQYF
V: TRBV19; D: NA; size: once; J: TRBJ1-1; DNA: TGTGCCAGTATACAGGGCCTAAACACTGAAGCTTTCTTT; CDR3: CASIQGLNTEAFF
V: TRBV9; D: NA; size: NA; J: TRBJ2-7; DNA: TGTGCCAGCAGCGTAGGTCAGAACTACGAGCAGTACTTC; CDR3: CASSVGQNYEQYF
V: TRBV11-2; D: NA; size: medium-sized; J: TRBJ1-2; DNA: TGTGCCAGCAGCTTCGGGGGGGGAAGTGCCTATGGCTACACCTTC; CDR3: CASSFGGGSAYGYTF
V: TRBV4-1; D: NA; size: NA; J: TRBJ2-7; DNA: TGCGCCAGCAGCCCTACCTCAGGCTACGAGCAGTACTTC; CDR3: CASSPTSGYEQYF
V: TRBV5-1; D: NA; size: few; J: TRBJ1-1; DNA: TGCGCCAGCAGCCTAGCCGGGGCCCAAACCGGTGAAGCTTTCTTT; CDR3: CASSLAGAQTGEAFF
V: TRBV7-8; D: TRBD2; size: NA; J: TRBJ2-5; DNA: TGTGCCAGCAGCTCCGGGGAGGGCTGGACCCAGTACTTC; CDR3: CASSSGEGWTQYF
V: TRBV9; D: NA; size: few; J: TRBJ1-2; DNA: TGTGCCAGCAGCGGGGAACAGTCCCCTAGGGGCTACACCTTC; CDR3: CASSGEQSPRGYTF
V: TRBV29-1; D: NA; size: NA; J: TRBJ1-1; DNA: TGCAGCGTCGCACCACAGGGCGGCGGCACTGAAGCTTTCTTT; CDR3: CSVAPQGGGTEAFF
V: TRBV6-5; D: NA; size: few; J: TRBJ2-7; DNA: TGTGCCAGCAGTAACGGGGTTTCCTACGAGCAGTACTTC; CDR3: CASSNGVSYEQYF
V: TRBV19; D: TRBD1; size: once; J: TRBJ1-1; DNA: TGTGCCAGTATCATAGGCTTGGGACAGCCAATTGAAGCTTTCTTT; CDR3: CASIIGLGQPIEAFF
V: TRBV29-1; D: NA; size: NA; J: TRBJ2-2; DNA: TGCAGCGTTGAAGAGCCGGGGCAGGCCACCGGGGAGCTGTTTTTT; CDR3: CSVEEPGQATGELFF
V: TRBV6-1; D: TRBD1; size: NA; J: TRBJ2-4; DNA: TGTGCCAGCAGTGAAGCTTTGGACAGGGTAGTTGGCATTCAGTACTTC; CDR3: CASSEALDRVVGIQYF
V: TRBV11-2; D: NA; size: NA; J: TRBJ2-7; DNA: TGTGCCAGCAGCTTGGGTAGGGTCGGCTACGAGCAGTACTTC; CDR3: CASSLGRVGYEQYF
V: TRBV5-1; D: TRBD2; size: NA; J: TRBJ2-1; DNA: TGCGCCAGCAGCCTAGGACTAGCGGGGTCCTACAATGAGCAGTTCTTC; CDR3: CASSLGLAGSYNEQFF
V: TRBV7-6; D: NA; size: few; J: TRBJ2-1; DNA: TGTGCCAGCAGCTTAGGGGCATCCGGGGGTGAGCAGTTCTTC; CDR3: CASSLGASGGEQFF
V: TRBV4-1; D: NA; size: NA; J: TRBJ2-6; DNA: TGCGCCAGCAGCCCTTCCCCTGGTGGGGCCAACGTCCTGACTTTC; CDR3: CASSPSPGGANVLTF
V: TRBV27; D: NA; size: few; J: TRBJ2-7; DNA: TGTGCCAGCAGTTTATCGGGCTACGAGCAGTACTTC; CDR3: CASSLSGYEQYF
V: TRBV27; D: TRBD1; size: NA; J: TRBJ1-5; DNA: TGTGCCAGCAGGCCTCCGGGACAGCGTAGCAATCAGCCCCAGCATTTT; CDR3: CASRPPGQRSNQPQHF
V: TRBV21-1; D: NA; size: NA; J: TRBJ1-4; DNA: TGTGCCAGCAGCAAAGGAATCGGCAGGGGGAATGAAAAACTGTTTTTT; CDR3: CASSKGIGRGNEKLFF
V: TRBV19; D: NA; size: NA; J: TRBJ1-4; DNA: TGTGCCAGTTTCCATCGTTGGGCAGGGTACGAAGAACCTGGAAAACTGTTTTTT; CDR3: CASFHRWAGYEEPGKLFF
V: TRBV9; D: TRBD1; size: NA; J: TRBJ2-4; DNA: TGTGCCAGCAGCGGGGGACAGATCCAAAACATTCAGTACTTC; CDR3: CASSGGQIQNIQYF
V: TRBV5-6; D: TRBD1; size: NA; J: TRBJ2-7; DNA: TGTGCCAGCGGGACAGGGGTGGAAGAGCAGTACTTC; CDR3: CASGTGVEEQYF
V: TRBV19; D: NA; size: NA; J: TRBJ2-7; DNA: TGTGCCAGTAGTATAAAGGAACCCTACGAGCAGTACTTC; CDR3: CASSIKEPYEQYF
V: TRBV7-9; D: NA; size: NA; J: TRBJ1-1; DNA: TGTGCCAGCAGCACCCGCACCACGAACACTGAAGCTTTCTTT; CDR3: CASSTRTTNTEAFF
V: TRBV7-8; D: NA; size: NA; J: TRBJ2-7; DNA: TGTGCCAGCAGCCCGGGCTACGAGCAGTACTTC; CDR3: CASSPGYEQYF
V: TRBV27; D: NA; size: NA; J: TRBJ2-1; DNA: TGTGCCAGCAGTTCAGGGTACAATGAGCAGTTCTTC; CDR3: CASSSGYNEQFF
V: TRBV6-1; D: NA; size: NA; J: TRBJ2-1; DNA: TGTGCCAGCAGTGAAGCGGAGACTATCCTGAGGAATGAGCAGTTCTTC; CDR3: CASSEAETILRNEQFF
V: TRBV19; D: NA; size: NA; J: TRBJ1-3; DNA: TGTGCCAGTAGTCCGTTGAGGGGGTCTTCTGGAAACACCATATATTTT; CDR3: CASSPLRGSSGNTIYF
V: TRBV19; D: NA; size: NA; J: TRBJ2-5; DNA: TGTGCCAGTAGGGGACATCCTAATGGGGAGACCCAGTACTTC; CDR3: CASRGHPNGETQYF
V: TRBV12-5; D: NA; size: NA; J: TRBJ2-3; DNA: TGTGCTAGTGGTTGGGACTTATCTAGCACAGATACGCAGTATTTT; CDR3: CASGWDLSSTDTQYF
V: TRBV6-4; D: TRBD2; size: NA; J: TRBJ2-1; DNA: TGTGCCAGCAGACCAGTAGCGGGGGGGCCCAATGAGCAGTTCTTC; CDR3: CASRPVAGGPNEQFF
V: TRBV11-3; D: NA; size: NA; J: TRBJ2-2; DNA: TGTGCCAGCAGCTGGGGCGGGAACACCGGGGAGCTGTTTTTT; CDR3: CASSWGGNTGELFF
V: TRBV29-1; D: NA; size: NA; J: TRBJ2-1; DNA: TGCAGCGTTGTCCTCCTAACAGGGCTCCCTTACAATGAGCAGTTCTTC; CDR3: CSVVLLTGLPYNEQFF
V: TRBV7-3; D: NA; size: NA; J: TRBJ2-3; DNA: TGTGCCAGCAGCCCCGTCCGTAGAACAGATACGCAGTATTTT; CDR3: CASSPVRRTDTQYF
V: TRBV28; D: TRBD1; size: NA; J: TRBJ1-4; DNA: TGTGCCAGCAGTCTCCACAGGGGGCTAGATGAAAAACTGTTTTTT; CDR3: CASSLHRGLDEKLFF
V: TRBV28; D: TRBD1; size: NA; J: TRBJ1-2; DNA: TGTGCCAGCAGTTTAGTCGACAGGGGGGTGACAATATATGGCTACACCTTC; CDR3: CASSLVDRGVTIYGYTF
V: TRBV5-4; D: NA; size: NA; J: TRBJ2-7; DNA: TGTGCCAGCAGCTGGTCTAGCGCGGAGCAGTACTTC; CDR3: CASSWSSAEQYF
V: TRBV10-2; D: TRBD2; size: once; J: TRBJ2-1; DNA: TGCGCCAGCAGTGTGCGGCTAGCGGGAGACGGGGAGCAGTTCTTC; CDR3: CASSVRLAGDGEQFF
V: TRBV6-5; D: NA; size: NA; J: TRBJ2-5; DNA: TGTGCCAGCAGAAACAACGGACCCCGGGAGACCCAGTACTTC; CDR3: CASRNNGPRETQYF
V: TRBV30; D: NA; size: NA; J: TRBJ1-1; DNA: TGTGCCTGGATACAGGCGATGAACACTGAAGCTTTCTTT; CDR3: CAWIQAMNTEAFF
V: TRBV7-9; D: TRBD2; size: medium-sized; J: TRBJ2-5; DNA: TGTGCCAGCAGATCAGGCGGGGGGGTTGAGACCCAGTACTTC; CDR3: CASRSGGGVETQYF
V: TRBV2; D: NA; size: NA; J: TRBJ1-6; DNA: TGTGCCAGCAGTGATAACAGGTACCCCTATTCACCCCTCCACTTT; CDR3: CASSDNRYPYSPLHF
V: TRBV5-1; D: TRBD2; size: medium-sized; J: TRBJ2-1; DNA: TGCGCCAGCGTCGGCGGATCCGGCGGGGGTGACTACAATGAGCAGTTCTTC; CDR3: CASVGGSGGGDYNEQFF
V: TRBV9; D: TRBD2; size: NA; J: TRBJ2-1; DNA: TGTGCCAGCAGCGTAGCTAGCGGGGGGTTCGATGAGCAGTTCTTC; CDR3: CASSVASGGFDEQFF
V: TRBV29-1; D: NA; size: NA; J: TRBJ1-2; DNA: TGCAGCGTTGAACGTCAAAGGGGCTACACCTTC; CDR3: CSVERQRGYTF
V: TRBV7-8; D: NA; size: once; J: TRBJ1-3; DNA: TGTGCCAGCAGCTTAGGAGTAGGGAGTGGAAACACCATATATTTT; CDR3: CASSLGVGSGNTIYF
V: TRBV28; D: NA; size: NA; J: TRBJ2-5; DNA: TGTGCCAGCAGAGCCGCACCGTACCAAGAGACCCAGTACTTC; CDR3: CASRAAPYQETQYF
V: TRBV9; D: NA; size: NA; J: TRBJ2-7; DNA: TGTGCCAGCAGCGTAAGGGGGGTGAGCTCCTACGAGCAGTACTTC; CDR3: CASSVRGVSSYEQYF
V: TRBV11-2; D: NA; size: NA; J: TRBJ2-1; DNA: TGTGCCAGCAGCTTAGGGCGCTGGCGGTCCGACAATGAGCAGTTCTTC; CDR3: CASSLGRWRSDNEQFF
V: TRBV7-9; D: NA; size: NA; J: TRBJ1-2; DNA: TGTGCCAGCAGCTTAGTAGAGGGTCCTTATGGCTACACCTTC; CDR3: CASSLVEGPYGYTF
V: TRBV19; D: NA; size: NA; J: TRBJ1-5; DNA: TGTGCCAGTAGTACTCGACAGAATAGCAATCAGCCCCAGCATTTT; CDR3: CASSTRQNSNQPQHF
V: TRBV23-1; D: TRBD1; size: NA; J: TRBJ2-3; DNA: TGCGCCAGCAGTCACCTATCTACCGGGACAGACGCTGTCGCAGGGGAGAGCACAGATACGCAGTATTTT; CDR3: CASSHLSTGTDAVAGESTDTQYF
V: TRBV11-2; D: NA; size: NA; J: TRBJ2-5; DNA: TGTGCCAGCAGCAACCGACCAGGGGAGACCCAGTACTTC; CDR3: CASSNRPGETQYF
V: TRBV19; D: NA; size: once; J: TRBJ1-1; DNA: TGTGCCAGTAGTAGCCCAGGTTATGTGGGCACTGAAGCTTTCTTT; CDR3: CASSSPGYVGTEAFF